This T cell receptor beta chain was sequenced in a study of T cells in Graves' hyperthyroidism and ophthalmopathy. Turning to the study itself: The initial diagnosis was the point when peripheral blood was collected, ahead of any treatment.

Template material for amplifying TCR beta CDR3 regions consisted of RNA transcripts. A set of HTBI primers served as the primers for a first-round RT-PCR of the TCR CDR3. TCRdb recomputed calls from the multiplex PCR reads with MiXCR, one row per CDR3 protein. The sample has 300,000 or so distinct CDR3 sequences, approximately 15% seen once. Clinical symptoms, serum thyroxine and TRAb, thyroid ultrasound and orbital computed tomography were used for the diagnoses. V shed 4 bases and J shed 8 bases, with 13 bases lying between them. This CDR3 is 13 amino acids long. Per germline, CDR1 SGHNT and CDR2 YYREEE (reference sequence).

This receptor was obtained from a man aged 25 to 40 with Graves' hyperthyroidism. The V call is TRBV5-4, the J call TRBJ2-1; either TRBD1 or TRBD2 may fit D (5 bases each). Sequences were obtained from blood. The CDR3 nucleotides are TGTGCCAGCAGCGGGGCTAGCCGCGATGAGCAGTTCTTC. Translated, it gives CASSGASRDEQFF.